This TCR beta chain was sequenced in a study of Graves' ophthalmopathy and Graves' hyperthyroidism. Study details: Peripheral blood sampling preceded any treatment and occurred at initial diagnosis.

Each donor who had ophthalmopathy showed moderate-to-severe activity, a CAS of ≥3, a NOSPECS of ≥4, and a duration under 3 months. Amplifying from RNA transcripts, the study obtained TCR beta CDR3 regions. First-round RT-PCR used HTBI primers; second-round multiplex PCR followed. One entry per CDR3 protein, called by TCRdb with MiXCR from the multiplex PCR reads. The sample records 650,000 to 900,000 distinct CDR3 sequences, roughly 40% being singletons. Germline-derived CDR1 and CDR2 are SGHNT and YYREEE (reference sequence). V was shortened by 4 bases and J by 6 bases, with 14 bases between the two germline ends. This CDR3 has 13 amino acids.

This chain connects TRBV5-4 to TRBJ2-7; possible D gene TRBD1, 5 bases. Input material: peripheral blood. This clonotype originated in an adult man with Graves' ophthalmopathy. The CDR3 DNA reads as TGTGCCAGCAGCCAAAAAGGAACAGGCGAGCAGTACTTC. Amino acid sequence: CASSQKGTGEQYF. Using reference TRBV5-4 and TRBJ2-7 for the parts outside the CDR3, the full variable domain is ETGVTQSPTHLIKTRGQQVTLRCSSQSGHNTVSWYQQALGQGPQFIFQYYREEENGRGNFPPRFSGLQFPNYSSELNVNALELDDSALYLCASSQKGTGEQYFGPGTRLTVT.